The 9 T cell receptor beta chains reported below all come from one sample, sequenced in a study of T cells after yellow fever vaccination. TCRdb processed the 5' RACE reads anew with MiXCR; each CDR3 protein has one entry. The table includes under 5,000 distinct CDR3 sequences, under 4% detected once. Specimen: PBMCs, either bulk or a sorted T-cell subset (CD4+, CD8+, memory, or dextramer-sorted; not recorded which), collected 15 days after the yellow fever booster vaccination. The receptors come from a young man who received the YFV17D yellow fever vaccine.

This clonotype has at least ten counts. The gene calls are TRBV24-1 and TRBJ1-3; 7 positions agree with TRBD1. This CDR3 has 14 residues. The V and J ends lost 5 bases and 0 bases, in that order; junction bases with no gene match: 0. CDR1 is KGHDR, CDR2 SFDVKD, per germline. The CDR3 spells CATSGDSSGNTIYF. As DNA, the CDR3 is TGTGCCACCAGTGGGGACAGCTCTGGAAACACCATATATTTT.

This clonotype rates as medium-sized (0.01 to 0.1%). The chain is built from TRBV7-2 and TRBJ2-5, with 14 bases fitting TRBD2. The CDR3 has 20 amino acids. After removal of 5 bases from V and 9 bases from J, the junction contained 23 bases not matched to a gene. The germline gives CDR1 SGHTA, CDR2 FQGNSA. CDR3 protein: CASSARTGTSGGIGVWAQYF. CDR3 sequence (DNA): TGTGCCAGCAGCGCCAGAACCGGGACTAGCGGGGGTATCGGGGTTTGGGCCCAGTACTTC.

This clonotype was seen repeatedly, ten times or more. A read error may produce the germline difference seen at one junction end. The genes are TRBV18 and TRBJ2-4; maybe TRBD2 (5 bases). Germline V gene sequence: CDR1 KGHSH, CDR2 LQKENI. The CDR3 has 10 amino acids. The CDR3 loop reads CPPRGGIQYF. The CDR3 region has the DNA TGCCCACCGCGCGGAGGCATTCAGTACTTC. Full variable domain (rest looked up from reference TRBV18 and TRBJ2-4): NAGVMQNPRHLVRRRGQEARLRCSPMKGHSHVYWYRQLPEEGLKFMVYLQKENIIDESGMPKERFSAEFPKEGPSILRIQQVVRGDSAAYFCPPRGGIQYFGAGTRLSVL.

This clonotype showed up many times. The gene calls are TRBV6-6 and TRBJ2-2; 11 nucleotides match TRBD2. The trim removed 2 bases at V and 1 base at J, leaving 12 bases unmatched. The CDR3 is 20 residues long. The germline gives CDR1 MNHNY, CDR2 SVGAGI (reference sequence). CDR3 coding DNA: TGTGCCAGCAGTTACCCCCCGTTTACTAGCGGGAGCCTGAACACCGGGGAGCTGTTTTTT. Translating gives CASSYPPFTSGSLNTGELFF.

This clonotype was detected many times. The chain carries TRBV29-1 and TRBJ2-7; the D call may be TRBD1 or TRBD2 (5 bases each). Germline-derived CDR1 and CDR2 are SQVTM and ANQGSEA. V shed 7 bases and J shed 0 bases, with 13 bases lying between them. The CDR3 runs to 13 residues. CDR3 region: CSEPGRFSYEQYF. In nucleotides, the CDR3 is TGCAGCGAGCCGGGACGCTTCTCCTACGAGCAGTACTTC.

In this sample, this clonotype turned up many times. The J gene is TRBJ2-2, the V gene TRBV5-1; D unclear. This CDR3 spans 12 amino acids. Germline V gene lookup returns CDR1 SGHRS and CDR2 YFSETQ. Trimming cost V 0 bases and J 6 bases, with 3 bases left between them. CDR3 protein: CASSLASGELFF. The DNA of the CDR3 is TGCGCCAGCAGCTTGGCGTCCGGGGAGCTGTTTTTT. Using reference TRBV5-1 and TRBJ2-2 for the parts outside the CDR3, the full variable domain is KAGVTQTPRYLIKTRGQQVTLSCSPISGHRSVSWYQQTPGQGLQFLFEYFSETQRNKGNFPGRFSGRQFSNSRSEMNVSTLELGDSALYLCASSLASGELFFGEGSRLTVL.

This clonotype has ten or more counts. The gene calls are TRBV7-2 and TRBJ2-3, with D hard to call. Germline V lookup: CDR1 SGHTA, CDR2 FQGNSA. The CDR3 sequence is 12 residues long. Trimming took off 5 bases at V and 6 bases at J, with 9 bases between the two ends. Here the CDR3 reads CASSPSRDTQYF. As DNA, the CDR3 is TGTGCCAGCAGCCCATCCAGGGATACGCAGTATTTT.

Many counts were recorded for this clonotype. The CDR3 is CASSPFRGEVNTGELFF. The CDR3, as DNA: TGTGCCAGCAGCCCCTTTCGCGGGGAGGTTAACACCGGGGAGCTGTTTTTT. The V call is TRBV7-8, the J call TRBJ2-2; D might be TRBD2 (6 bases). The germline V and J ends were trimmed by 5 bases and 2 bases, with 18 bases remaining between them. Germline assignment: CDR1 SGHVS and CDR2 FQNEAQ. The CDR3 totals 17 residues.

This clonotype was seen many times. This chain uses TRBV6-5 with TRBJ2-1; 7 positions agree with TRBD2. The germline CDR1 and CDR2 sequences are MNHEY and SVGAGI. The CDR3 covers 14 residues. Losses at the gene ends were 6 bases for V and 9 bases for J; bases not matched to a gene: 11. CDR3 in DNA: TGTGCCAGCAGCCCCCGACGGGGGAGGGGTGAGCAGTTCTTC. Its translation: CASSPRRGRGEQFF.